Shown below are 30 T cell receptor beta chains from a single sample sequenced in a study of identical twins. TCRdb re-called the 5' RACE reads through MiXCR, storing one row per CDR3 protein. The data hold roughly 350,000 distinct CDR3 sequences, with roughly an eighth observed a single time. The sample was also linked to a second study, of yellow fever vaccine responses in identical twins.

Sequenced material: CD8+ T cells sorted from blood. Receptors originate from a woman aged 18 to 35 in good health.

This clonotype was seen a few times. V is TRBV20-1 and J is TRBJ2-1; D possibly corresponds to TRBD2 (5 bases). With 5 bases removed from V and 7 bases from J, the gap between germline ends came to 21 bases. The length of the CDR3 is 15 residues. Per the germline V gene, CDR1 is DFQATT and CDR2 is SNEGSKA (reference sequence). CDR3 region: CSASRPGIPLNEQFF. Here the CDR3 DNA reads TGCAGTGCTTCCAGACCGGGGATTCCTTTGAATGAGCAGTTCTTC.

This clonotype was seen more than once but under ten times. The rearrangement links TRBV27 to TRBJ1-1, with a possible D match to TRBD1 (6 bases). Germline V gene data show CDR1 as MNHEY and CDR2 as SMNVEV (reference sequence). This CDR3 is 15 amino acids long. The V end was cut by 10 bases, the J end by 7 bases, with 25 bases between. For the CDR3, the DNA is TGTGCCACCTCGTCCCGTCAGGGGATTAAAATTGAAGCTTTCTTT. It is translated as CATSSRQGIKIEAFF.

This clonotype appeared a few times. This sequence joins TRBV28 and TRBJ1-2; a weak D match, TRBD1 (5 bases). Germline CDR1 and CDR2: MDHEN and SYDVKM. V gave up 6 bases and J gave up 3 bases, with 17 bases separating them. The CDR3 runs to 15 residues. The CDR3 loop is CASSLGEGLDYGYTF. The CDR3 nucleotides are TGTGCCAGCAGCCTTGGCGAGGGACTCGACTATGGCTACACCTTC.

The chain combines TRBV9 with TRBJ2-1; 7 positions match TRBD2. The germline V gene encodes CDR1 SGDLS and CDR2 YYNGEE. With V trimmed by 7 bases and J by 0 bases, 7 bases remained unmatched. This CDR3 has 15 residues. CDR3 amino acids: CASARGSSSYNEQFF. The DNA for the CDR3 is TGTGCCAGCGCTCGCGGGAGTAGCTCCTACAATGAGCAGTTCTTC.

The rearrangement uses TRBV15 and TRBJ1-5; 9 bases align to TRBD1. CDR3 length equals 15 residues. J lost 2 bases, V lost 4 bases, and 3 bases had no gene match. From germline, CDR1 is LNHNV and CDR2 YYDKDF (reference sequence). The CDR3 sequence: CATSTGQGGNQPQHF. The CDR3 nucleotides are TGTGCCACCAGCACGGGACAGGGAGGCAATCAGCCCCAGCATTTT.

The J gene is TRBJ2-5, the V gene TRBV7-8; no clear D. The CDR3 covers 17 residues. CDR1 and CDR2 from the germline V gene are SGHVS and FQNEAQ. Trimming stripped 2 bases from V and 2 bases from J, with 18 bases between. As DNA, the CDR3 is TGTGCCAGCAGCTTACGGTGGTCTGGCCTGAATCAAGAGACCCAGTACTTC. Amino acids: CASSLRWSGLNQETQYF. The whole variable domain, remainder taken from reference TRBV7-8 and TRBJ2-5, is GAGVSQSPRYKVAKRGQDVALRCDPISGHVSLFWYQQALGQGPEFLTYFQNEAQLDKSGLPSDRFFAERPEGSVSTLKIQRTQQEDSAVYLCASSLRWSGLNQETQYFGPGTRLLVL.

This clonotype has at least ten counts. The chain has TRBV20-1 and TRBJ1-1; 11 nucleotides align to TRBD1. The CDR3 consists of 14 residues. Germline V gene lookup returns CDR1 DFQATT and CDR2 SNEGSKA (reference sequence). V lost 3 bases to trimming and J lost 3 bases; unmatched junction nucleotides: 3. CDR3 nucleotide sequence: TGCAGTGCTAGGGGGGGACAGGGGGACACTGAAGCTTTCTTT. This sequence encodes CSARGGQGDTEAFF.

There are a few counts of this clonotype. J is TRBJ2-1 and V is TRBV12-3 or TRBV12-4, with 8 bases matching TRBD1. The ends lost 1 base at V and 4 bases at J; junction bases unmatched: 6. The CDR3 is made up of 16 amino acids. CDR3 amino acids: CASSLGAGGGYNEQFF. DNA of the CDR3: TGTGCCAGCAGTTTAGGGGCAGGGGGCGGATACAATGAGCAGTTCTTC.

The genes are TRBV2 and TRBJ2-2; D possibly corresponds to TRBD1 (6 bases). The CDR3 contains 16 residues. Per germline, CDR1 SNHLY and CDR2 FYNNEI. Trimming stripped 3 bases from V and 1 base from J, with 12 bases between. The CDR3 region has the DNA TGTGCCAGCAGTGATTCTTGGACAGAGAACACCGGGGAGCTGTTTTTT. It is translated as CASSDSWTENTGELFF.

The sample holds many counts of this clonotype. The chain carries TRBV7-9 and TRBJ2-1; TRBD2 matches at 7 bases. Germline trimming cut 3 bases from V and 5 bases from J; bases unmatched to any gene: 7. CDR1 is SEHNR and CDR2 is FQNEAQ in the germline V gene (reference sequence). The CDR3 totals 15 residues. The CDR3 protein is CASSFSETSNNEQFF. CDR3 coding DNA: TGTGCCAGCAGCTTTAGTGAGACTAGCAACAATGAGCAGTTCTTC.

In this sample, this clonotype turned up a few times. The chain uses TRBV10-3 and TRBJ2-5; a weak D match, TRBD2 (7 bases). Germline V gene sequence: CDR1 ENHRY, CDR2 SYGVKD. The CDR3 consists of 18 residues. V shed 2 bases and J shed 5 bases, with 24 bases lying between them. Here the CDR3 DNA reads TGTGCCATCAGTGAGCGGGGGGCGGCAACGGTTGCGTTGGAGACCCAGTACTTC. Amino acid sequence: CAISERGAATVALETQYF.

V is TRBV11-2 and J is TRBJ2-3; 9 bases are shared with TRBD2. Germline CDR1 reads SGHAT; CDR2 reads FQNNGV. Unmatched junction bases numbered 9, after V lost 3 bases and J lost 5 bases. This CDR3 has 16 residues. The DNA of the CDR3 is TGTGCCAGCAGCTTTATCGTCAGGCGGGAGGGAGATACGCAGTATTTT. Residues: CASSFIVRREGDTQYF.

The genes are TRBV19 and TRBJ2-1, with D possibly matching TRBD2 (6 bases). The V end was cut by 6 bases, the J end by 1 base, with 19 bases between. Looked up from germline, CDR1 is LNHDA and CDR2 is SQIVND (reference sequence). CDR3 length equals 17 residues. The CDR3 region has the DNA TGTGCCAGTAGCGCCATTCAGGCGGGATCGTCCTACAATGAGCAGTTCTTC. Translated, it gives CASSAIQAGSSYNEQFF.

Only a few counts were recorded for this clonotype. The rearrangement uses TRBV7-6 and TRBJ2-3; TRBD2 aligns across 15 bases. This CDR3 is 19 amino acids long. Germline CDR1 and CDR2: SGHVS and FNYEAQ. J gave up 0 bases and V 5 bases, and 9 bases lay outside the gene matches. CDR3: CASSPLGTSGRLSTDTQYF. The CDR3 DNA is TGTGCCAGCAGCCCACTTGGGACTAGCGGGAGGCTTAGCACAGATACGCAGTATTTT.

The rearrangement joins TRBV6-5 to TRBJ2-2; no firm D call. This CDR3 spans 13 amino acids. Trimming removed 2 bases from V and 6 bases from J, with 7 bases in between. CDR1 is MNHEY, CDR2 SVGAGI, per germline. CDR3 region: CASSYGFPGELFF. CDR3 bases: TGTGCCAGCAGTTACGGTTTCCCCGGGGAGCTGTTTTTT.

In this sample, this clonotype turned up many times. This chain connects TRBV28 to TRBJ2-3; TRBD2 is a possible D gene (5 bases). V was trimmed by 6 bases and J by 3 bases, leaving 10 bases between them. This CDR3 has 13 residues. From germline, CDR1 is MDHEN and CDR2 SYDVKM. CDR3 bases: TGTGCCAGCAGCGTCACGGGAACAGATACGCAGTATTTT. This sequence encodes CASSVTGTDTQYF.

The rearrangement links TRBV18 to TRBJ1-1; TRBD1 agrees at 7 bases. The V and J ends lost 1 base and 1 base, in that order; junction bases with no gene match: 3. CDR3 length: 15 residues. Germline V CDR1 and CDR2: KGHSH, LQKENI. CDR3 nucleotide sequence: TGTGCCAGCTCACCACGACGACAGGGGAACACTGAAGCTTTCTTT. Protein sequence: CASSPRRQGNTEAFF.

This clonotype was detected only a few times. CDR3 DNA: TGTGCCAGCAGCGAAACTAGCGAACAAGAGACCCAGTACTTC. Residues: CASSETSEQETQYF. J is TRBJ2-5 and V is TRBV13, with 7 nucleotides matching TRBD2. Germline-derived CDR1 and CDR2 are PRHDT and FYEKMQ (reference sequence). V shed 5 bases, J shed 2 bases, and the junction held 5 bases outside the gene matches. The CDR3 is 14 residues long.

The chain uses TRBV16 and TRBJ2-3; the D is unclear. Germline V CDR1 and CDR2: KGHSY, FQNENV. This CDR3 comprises 17 residues. Trimming pared 2 bases from V and 2 bases from J, leaving 17 bases between. DNA for the CDR3: TGTGCCAGCAGCCAAACTAACGAACCGAAAACCACAGATACGCAGTATTTT. Its translation is CASSQTNEPKTTDTQYF. Full variable domain (rest looked up from reference TRBV16 and TRBJ2-3): GEEVAQTPKHLVRGEGQKAKLYCAPIKGHSYVFWYQQVLKNEFKFLISFQNENVFDETGMPKERFSAKCLPNSPCSLEIQATKLEDSAVYFCASSQTNEPKTTDTQYFGPGTRLTVL.

This clonotype showed up just a few times. The chain links TRBV9 to TRBJ2-5; no reliable D call. V shed 4 bases and J shed 2 bases, with 9 bases lying between them. This CDR3 spans 13 amino acids. The V gene's germline CDR1 is SGDLS and CDR2 YYNGEE. In DNA form, the CDR3 reads TGTGCCAGCAGCCTGCCCCCACAAGAGACCCAGTACTTC. This encodes CASSLPPQETQYF. Looking up the rest from reference TRBV9 and TRBJ2-5 gives the full variable domain: DSGVTQTPKHLITATGQRVTLRCSPRSGDLSVYWYQQSLDQGLQFLIQYYNGEERAKGNILERFSAQQFPDLHSELNLSSLELGDSALYFCASSLPPQETQYFGPGTRLLVL.

V gene TRBV19 combines with J gene TRBJ1-4; TRBD1 agrees at 9 bases. The trim removed 3 bases at V and 8 bases at J, leaving 4 bases unmatched. The CDR3 runs 14 residues. Germline loops: CDR1 LNHDA, CDR2 SQIVND (reference sequence). The CDR3 region is CASSMGQGWEKLFF. The DNA of the CDR3 is TGTGCCAGTAGTATGGGACAGGGATGGGAAAAACTGTTTTTT.

This clonotype was seen only a few times. The rearrangement joins TRBV9 to TRBJ2-3; TRBD2 matches at 9 bases. V was pared by 4 bases and J by 4 bases, with 7 bases of the junction left unmatched. The CDR3 spans 15 residues. The germline CDR1 and CDR2 sequences are SGDLS and YYNGEE. This chain's CDR3 is CASSQWSSGADTQYF. DNA of the CDR3: TGTGCCAGCAGCCAGTGGTCTAGCGGGGCAGATACGCAGTATTTT.

This clonotype was picked up many times. V gene TRBV6-2 or TRBV6-3 combines with J gene TRBJ2-3; 8 bases are a match to TRBD2. CDR3 length equals 13 residues. J lost 3 bases, V lost 6 bases, and 2 bases had no gene match. CDR1 and CDR2 from the germline V gene are MNHEY and SVGEGT. The CDR3 protein is CASRAGGTDTQYF. The CDR3 nucleotides are TGTGCCAGCAGGGCGGGGGGTACAGATACGCAGTATTTT.

This clonotype showed up many times. The chain's CDR3 is CASTLDFGATDTQYF. Here the CDR3 DNA reads TGTGCCAGCACCCTAGACTTCGGGGCCACAGATACGCAGTATTTT. The rearrangement uses TRBV3-1 and TRBJ2-3; D possibly matches TRBD1 or TRBD2 (5 bases each). The CDR3 extends over 15 amino acids. V lost 7 bases and J lost 2, with 16 bases in between. CDR1 is LGHDT, CDR2 YNNKEL, per germline (reference sequence).

A few counts support this clonotype. The V call is TRBV9, the J call TRBJ2-2, with TRBD1 matching over 8 bases. Germline V lookup: CDR1 SGDLS, CDR2 YYNGEE. This CDR3 contains 14 residues. V shed 4 bases, J shed 5 bases, and the junction held 4 bases outside the gene matches. CDR3 nucleotide sequence: TGTGCCAGCAGCCCGGGACAGGCGACCGGGGAGCTGTTTTTT. Protein product: CASSPGQATGELFF.

The chain carries TRBV12-3 or TRBV12-4 and TRBJ2-2, with D uncertain. This CDR3 contains 16 residues. Deletions cut 3 bases from V and 6 bases from J, with 17 bases between. CDR3 in amino acids: CASSFFLPVPPGELFF. In nucleotides, the CDR3 is TGTGCCAGCAGTTTCTTCCTCCCAGTCCCCCCCGGGGAGCTGTTTTTT.

The V call is TRBV2, the J call TRBJ2-7, with no clear D. Germline CDR1 reads SNHLY; CDR2 reads FYNNEI. There are 14 residues in the CDR3. The V and J ends lost 0 bases and 3 bases respectively, with 9 bases between them. Written as DNA, the CDR3 is TGTGCCAGCAGTGAAGCCGGGTACAACTACGAGCAGTACGTC. This gives the protein CASSEAGYNYEQYV.

The chain combines TRBV9 with TRBJ2-1; D remains ambiguous. V was trimmed by 0 bases and J by 0 bases, leaving 10 bases between them. The CDR3 is 16 residues long. Germline V gene sequence: CDR1 SGDLS, CDR2 YYNGEE. CDR3 residues: CASSVEGESSYNEQFF. The CDR3 bases are TGTGCCAGCAGCGTAGAGGGCGAGAGCTCCTACAATGAGCAGTTCTTC.

CDR3 nucleotides: TGTGCCAGCAGCTTATTGGACGAGCAGTACGTC. It is translated as CASSLLDEQYV. V usage is TRBV11-2 and J usage is TRBJ2-7, with unresolved D. Germline V gene data show CDR1 as SGHAT and CDR2 as FQNNGV. V lost 2 bases, J lost 5 bases, and 4 bases lay in between. This CDR3 contains 11 residues.

The CDR3 coding sequence is TGTGCCAGCAGGGGACTAGCGGCGTACCAAGAGACCCAGTACTTC. It specifies CASRGLAAYQETQYF. The rearrangement uses TRBV6-1 and TRBJ2-5, with 11 nucleotides matching TRBD2. The CDR3 covers 15 residues. CDR1 and CDR2 from the germline V gene are MNHNS and SASEGT. V trimming: 6 bases; J trimming: 0 bases; junction bases outside the gene matches: 3.